The 29 T cell receptor beta chains listed next were all sequenced from one sample in a study of Ad26.COV2.S vaccination and SARS-CoV-2 variants. As to treatment: around 19 received Ad26.COV2.S at low or high dose, single or two shots; 5 received placebo; per-sample allocation not given. Each sample was drawn 63 days after the first injection (of vaccine or placebo). The data were produced by immunoSEQ multiplex PCR, yet TCRdb's version contains in-frame clones alone and is incomplete. This repertoire shows more than 300,000 clones, roughly 84% found once; its top ten account for 1.9%. The input for sequencing was peripheral blood, taken in a trial of Ad26.COV2.S vaccine versus placebo. The source is a person aged 18-60 years who received the Ad26.COV2.S COVID-19 vaccine or a placebo.

The V call is TRBV11-2, the J call TRBJ2-7, with D possibly matching TRBD1 (6 bases). The germline V gene has CDR1 SGHAT and CDR2 FQNNGV. This CDR3 is built from 14 residues. With 1 base removed from V and 1 base from J, the gap between germline ends came to 8 bases. The CDR3 loop is CASSLVGASYEQYF. The CDR3 nucleotides are TGTGCCAGCAGCTTAGTGGGGGCTTCCTACGAGCAGTACTTC. Full variable domain (remainder filled in from reference TRBV11-2 and TRBJ2-7): EAGVAQSPRYKIIEKRQSVAFWCNPISGHATLYWYQQILGQGPKLLIQFQNNGVVDDSQLPKDRFSAERLKGVDSTLKIQPAKLEDSAVYLCASSLVGASYEQYFGPGTRLTVT.

V gene TRBV5-8 combines with J gene TRBJ1-5; no definite D call. CDR1 and CDR2 from the germline V gene are SGHTS and YDEGEE. Trimming removed 1 base at V and 2 bases at J, with 7 bases between. The CDR3 contains 14 residues. CDR3 residues: CASSLRGGNQPQHF. In DNA, the CDR3 is TGTGCCAGCAGCTTGCGGGGAGGCAATCAGCCCCAGCATTTT.

The table lists this clone with a count of one. V is TRBV19 and J is TRBJ2-1; 12 nucleotides agree with TRBD2. The V and J ends lost 1 base and 13 bases, in that order; junction bases with no gene match: 8. The CDR3 is 15 amino acids. The germline V gene encodes CDR1 LNHDA and CDR2 SQIVND (reference sequence). CDR3 sequence: CASSIGLAGGPPQFF. CDR3 nucleotides: TGTGCCAGTAGTATAGGGCTAGCGGGGGGGCCGCCCCAGTTCTTC.

The chain is built from TRBV11-2 and TRBJ1-5; possibly TRBD1 for D (5 bases). This CDR3 comprises 14 residues. Trimming stripped 5 bases from V and 7 bases from J, with 15 bases between. Per the germline V gene, CDR1 is SGHAT and CDR2 is FQNNGV. CDR3: CASSKGGEGQPQHF. CDR3 sequence (DNA): TGTGCCAGCAGCAAAGGAGGGGAGGGACAGCCCCAGCATTTT. Based on the CDR3 plus reference TRBV11-2 and TRBJ1-5, the full variable domain is EAGVAQSPRYKIIEKRQSVAFWCNPISGHATLYWYQQILGQGPKLLIQFQNNGVVDDSQLPKDRFSAERLKGVDSTLKIQPAKLEDSAVYLCASSKGGEGQPQHFGDGTRLSIL.

The J gene is TRBJ1-2, the V gene TRBV5-4; D possibly corresponds to TRBD1 (6 bases). This CDR3 is built from 15 residues. Germline CDR1 reads SGHNT; CDR2 reads YYREEE (reference sequence). V was shortened by 6 bases and J by 7 bases, with 22 bases between the two germline ends. The DNA of the CDR3 is TGTGCCAGCACCCGCCCCGGGGGGCGTCTTTCTGGCTACACCTTC. It codes for CASTRPGGRLSGYTF.

V and J are TRBV3-1 (or the pseudogene TRBV3-2) and TRBJ2-5; the match to TRBD1 covers 7 bases. Losses at the gene ends were 0 bases for V and 1 base for J; bases not matched to a gene: 8. Per germline, CDR1 LGHDT and CDR2 YNNKEL (reference sequence). The length of the CDR3 is 17 residues. CDR3 sequence (DNA): TGTGCCAGCAGCCAAGATGTCAGGGGGTCAACCCAAGAGACCCAGTACTTC. Translated: CASSQDVRGSTQETQYF.

The rearrangement uses TRBV19 and TRBJ1-1; no definite D call. V lost 6 bases and J lost 9, with 20 bases in between. CDR3 size: 14 residues. CDR1 is LNHDA and CDR2 is SQIVND in the germline V gene (reference sequence). The CDR3, as DNA: TGTGCCAGTAGCACGTTGGGTGGCCTGGTGAAAGCTTTCTTT. This translates into CASSTLGGLVKAFF.

This clone turned up a few times. The V gene is TRBV11-2, the J gene TRBJ2-7; possibly TRBD2 for D (6 bases). Germline V lookup: CDR1 SGHAT, CDR2 FQNNGV. The CDR3 extends over 15 amino acids. V was trimmed by 1 base and J by 0 bases, leaving 10 bases between them. CDR3: CASSLGLASSYEQYF. The CDR3 nucleotides read TGTGCCAGCAGCTTAGGGCTAGCGAGCTCCTACGAGCAGTACTTC.

J is TRBJ1-1 and V is TRBV27; D gene uncertain. Germline loops: CDR1 MNHEY, CDR2 SMNVEV (reference sequence). V was trimmed by 1 base and J by 0 bases, leaving 9 bases between them. The CDR3 has 15 residues. The CDR3 loop reads CASSLYGGMNTEAFF. CDR3 nucleotide sequence: TGTGCCAGCAGTTTATATGGAGGGATGAACACTGAAGCTTTCTTT.

The J gene is TRBJ1-3, the V gene TRBV29-1; D unclear. The germline V gene has CDR1 SQVTM and CDR2 ANQGSEA. Trimming removed 1 base from V and 0 bases from J, with 4 bases in between. This CDR3 is built from 13 residues. The CDR3, as DNA: TGCAGCGTTGAAGGTAACTCTGGAAACACCATATATTTT. This sequence encodes CSVEGNSGNTIYF.

This clone was counted only a few times. This chain links TRBV4-2 with TRBJ2-7; 12 nucleotides agree with TRBD2. Per germline, CDR1 LGHNA and CDR2 YNFKEQ. The CDR3 is 15 residues long. J gave up 3 bases and V 4 bases, and 4 bases lay outside the gene matches. The CDR3 protein is CASSLRLAGDYEQYF. The CDR3 bases are TGTGCCAGCAGCCTTCGACTAGCGGGGGACTACGAGCAGTACTTC.

The CDR3, as DNA: TGTGCCAGCAGTCCGGACAGTCACGGGGCCAACGTCCTGACTTTC. It codes for CASSPDSHGANVLTF. The chain employs TRBV6-5 and TRBJ2-6, with a tentative D call TRBD1 (6 bases). CDR3 size: 15 residues. V lost 5 bases to trimming and J lost 4 bases, with 12 bases between them. Germline-derived CDR1 and CDR2 are MNHEY and SVGAGI.

The chain carries TRBV2 and TRBJ2-7; perhaps TRBD1 as D (6 bases). The germline V and J ends were trimmed by 8 bases and 6 bases, with 17 bases remaining between them. Germline-derived CDR1 and CDR2 are SNHLY and FYNNEI. This CDR3 spans 13 amino acids. CDR3 sequence (DNA): TGTGCCAGCGGTGGGTTCGCAGGGGCCGAGCAGTACTTC. Its translation: CASGGFAGAEQYF.

The V and J genes are TRBV5-1 and TRBJ1-1; D unresolved. The CDR3 sequence is 12 residues long. Germline assignment: CDR1 SGHRS and CDR2 YFSETQ. The germline V and J ends were trimmed by 7 bases and 1 base, with 8 bases remaining between them. The CDR3 reads CASSRQNTEAFF. CDR3 in DNA: TGCGCCAGCTCCCGACAGAACACTGAAGCTTTCTTT.

The rearrangement links TRBV4-3 to TRBJ1-1; D is undetermined. Germline assignment: CDR1 LGHNA and CDR2 YSLEER. The CDR3 is 14 amino acids. V lost 0 bases and J 4 bases, leaving 9 bases between the germline ends. The CDR3 sequence: CASSQEGKITEAFF. CDR3 bases: TGCGCCAGCAGCCAAGAGGGCAAAATCACTGAAGCTTTCTTT.

The chain has TRBV4-1 and TRBJ1-4; D unclear. The CDR3 is 14 amino acids. Germline V gives CDR1 MGHRA, CDR2 YSYEKL. The V gene lost 0 bases and the J gene lost 10 bases, with 12 bases spanning the gap. The CDR3 reads CASSQDIVMGKLFF. The CDR3 region has the DNA TGCGCCAGCAGCCAAGATATCGTTATGGGAAAACTGTTTTTT.

The V gene is TRBV19, the J gene TRBJ1-5; the D is unclear. The CDR3 has 14 amino acids. Trimming removed 3 bases at V and 6 bases at J, with 12 bases between. CDR1 is LNHDA, CDR2 SQIVND, per germline (reference sequence). In DNA form, the CDR3 reads TGTGCCAGTAGTATTATCGGGATAAGTCAGCCCCAGCATTTT. Translating it yields CASSIIGISQPQHF. Using reference TRBV19 and TRBJ1-5 for the parts outside the CDR3, the full variable domain is DGGITQSPKYLFRKEGQNVTLSCEQNLNHDAMYWYRQDPGQGLRLIYYSQIVNDFQKGDIAEGYSVSREKKESFPLTVTSAQKNPTAFYLCASSIIGISQPQHFGDGTRLSIL.

CDR3 sequence reads: CASSQEGTRNSPLHF. For the CDR3, the DNA is TGCGCCAGCAGCCAAGAAGGGACACGCAATTCACCCCTCCACTTT. The chain couples TRBV4-1 to TRBJ1-6; weak D call: TRBD1 (6 bases). V was pared by 0 bases and J by 7 bases, with 10 bases between. The CDR3 spans 15 residues. In germline, CDR1 is MGHRA, CDR2 YSYEKL.

The rearrangement joins TRBV7-6 to TRBJ2-7; the match to TRBD1 covers 10 bases. CDR1 and CDR2 from the germline V gene are SGHVS and FNYEAQ. The ends lost 5 bases at V and 0 bases at J; junction bases unmatched: 4. The length of the CDR3 is 15 residues. The CDR3 loop reads CASSARDRGSYEQYF. The DNA for the CDR3 is TGTGCCAGCAGCGCCCGGGACAGGGGCTCCTACGAGCAGTACTTC.

This chain's CDR3 is CASSPRPAAKANYGYTF. The CDR3 DNA sequence: TGTGCCAGCAGCCCCCGCCCCGCAGCTAAGGCTAACTATGGCTACACCTTC. This chain joins TRBV3-1 (or the pseudogene TRBV3-2) and TRBJ1-2; D not certain. V lost 4 bases and J 0 bases, leaving 18 bases between the germline ends. CDR1 is LGHDT and CDR2 is YNNKEL in the germline V gene (reference sequence). The CDR3 runs to 17 residues.

The CDR3 sequence: CASSYVLGYNEQFF. The CDR3 coding sequence is TGTGCCAGCAGTTACGTGTTAGGGTACAATGAGCAGTTCTTC. The J gene is TRBJ2-1, the V gene TRBV6-5; D is unresolved. The CDR3 covers 14 residues. V was clipped by 2 bases and J by 4 bases, with 9 bases between them. The V gene's germline CDR1 is MNHEY and CDR2 SVGAGI.

The chain employs TRBV5-4 and TRBJ2-3; TRBD2 matches at 12 bases. The CDR3 extends over 16 amino acids. Unmatched junction bases numbered 3, after V lost 2 bases and J lost 2 bases. Germline V gives CDR1 SGHNT, CDR2 YYREEE (reference sequence). The chain's CDR3 is CASSFTSGGPTDTQYF. CDR3 nucleotides: TGTGCCAGCAGCTTTACTAGCGGGGGGCCCACAGATACGCAGTATTTT.

This clone was observed a few times. The V and J genes are TRBV18 and TRBJ1-1, with D unresolved. Germline CDR1 reads KGHSH; CDR2 reads LQKENI. V lost 2 bases and J lost 3, with 10 bases in between. This CDR3 comprises 14 residues. The CDR3 reads CASSPNPLDTEAFF. The CDR3, as DNA: TGTGCCAGCTCACCAAACCCATTGGACACTGAAGCTTTCTTT.

V gene TRBV4-2 combines with J gene TRBJ2-5, with TRBD1 identical over 8 bases. From germline, CDR1 is LGHNA and CDR2 YNFKEQ. The V gene end was trimmed by 6 bases and the J gene end by 2 bases; junction bases not matched to a gene: 11. This CDR3 region has 16 residues. In nucleotides, the CDR3 is TGTGCCAGCAGTCGAGGCCAAAGGGACAGGCAAGAGACCCAGTACTTC. It translates to CASSRGQRDRQETQYF.

V is TRBV6-4 and J is TRBJ2-2; 8 nucleotides match TRBD1. The CDR3 totals 14 residues. J gave up 5 bases and V 7 bases, and 6 bases lay outside the gene matches. Germline V gene data show CDR1 as MRHNA and CDR2 as SNTAGT. The CDR3 DNA sequence: TGTGCCAGCAAAAGGACAGGGAATACCGGGGAGCTGTTTTTT. Protein product: CASKRTGNTGELFF.

This clone showed up just a few times. The rearrangement joins TRBV7-2 to TRBJ1-5; D call uncertain. This CDR3 has 15 residues. Trimming removed 1 base at V and 6 bases at J, with 13 bases between. Germline lookup yields CDR1 SGHTA and CDR2 FQGNSA. CDR3 in amino acids: CASSLDPGEVQPQHF. The CDR3 DNA follows: TGTGCCAGCAGCTTAGACCCAGGAGAGGTTCAGCCCCAGCATTTT.

The chain links TRBV7-9 to TRBJ2-5, with 8 bases fitting TRBD1. This CDR3 has 15 amino acids. Germline V gene sequence: CDR1 SEHNR, CDR2 FQNEAQ (reference sequence). V lost 1 base to trimming and J lost 2 bases; unmatched junction nucleotides: 3. In DNA form, the CDR3 reads TGTGCCAGCAGCTTAGTGGGACAGGTGCAAGAGACCCAGTACTTC. Its translation: CASSLVGQVQETQYF. Based on the CDR3 plus reference TRBV7-9 and TRBJ2-5, the full variable domain is DTGVSQNPRHKITKRGQNVTFRCDPISEHNRLYWYRQTLGQGPEFLTYFQNEAQLEKSRLLSDRFSAERPKGSFSTLEIQRTEQGDSAMYLCASSLVGQVQETQYFGPGTRLLVL.

The chain links TRBV7-2 to TRBJ1-4, with a possible D match to TRBD1 (6 bases). V was cut by 1 base and J by 8 bases, with 11 bases left in between. Germline V gene sequence: CDR1 SGHTA, CDR2 FQGNSA. CDR3 length: 14 residues. CDR3 bases: TGTGCCAGCAGCTTAGGGGACATAGGCGAAAAACTGTTTTTT. It specifies CASSLGDIGEKLFF.

The chain has TRBV15 and TRBJ2-3; 9 nucleotides align to TRBD2. CDR1 and CDR2 from the germline V gene are LNHNV and YYDKDF (reference sequence). The CDR3 loop spans 16 amino acids. Trimming removed 0 bases from V and 4 bases from J; junction bases left unmatched: 5. The CDR3: CATSREERGVADTQYF. The CDR3 nucleotides read TGTGCCACCAGCAGAGAGGAGCGGGGGGTGGCAGATACGCAGTATTTT.